This TCR beta chain stems from a study of blood T cell repertoires in COVID-19. On the study more broadly: Samples of COVID-19 (acute and convalescent) were obtained from the United States, Italy and Spain. In each case, the material was cDNA or gDNA derived from T cells, B-cell-depleted T cells, or PBMCs.

Under the authors' procedure: Quantification of nucleated cells was approximated via reference gene primer amplification. This table comes from immunoSEQ multiplex PCR, and its TCRdb copy is limited to in-frame clones, with some not included. D and trimming were read from the DNA, whereas the V and J calls and clone size are those reported in that table. The sample records about 120,000 clones, roughly nine tenths being singletons. The CDR3 sequence is 17 residues long. The V end lost 3 bases, the J end lost 1 base, and 16 bases lay between the germline ends. Germline values: CDR1 MDHEN, CDR2 SYDVKM. This clone turned up a few times.

The sequence was collected from a human donor in a cohort sampled during active COVID-19. The sample comprised peripheral blood. The V call is TRBV28, the J call TRBJ1-5, with D perhaps TRBD1 (6 bases). The CDR3 loop is CASSFWGGGESNQPQHF. In DNA form, the CDR3 reads TGTGCCAGCAGTTTCTGGGGGGGCGGAGAGAGCAATCAGCCCCAGCATTTT.